These T cell receptor beta chains were read from a single sample in a study of cytomegalovirus exposure and HLA in healthy donors. The repertoire was sequenced with immunoSEQ multiplex PCR; TCRdb's copy has only in-frame clones and lacks some. The table includes more than 150,000 clones, 70% to 85% detected once. The sequenced sample consisted of PBMCs. These receptors all come from a male donor in good health and CMV-seronegative. CDR3s include the opening cysteine and the closing phenylalanine or tryptophan. Each record gives: J gene, V gene, clone size, D gene, CDR3 protein, CDR3 DNA. The D gene is left open where the match is weak. Expanded clones get a size class; other rows say once, few or many, or leave the size out.

>TRBJ1-2|TRBV28|once|TRBD1
CGTGNGYTF
TGCGGGACAGGGAATGGCTACACCTTC
>TRBJ2-3|TRBV5-1|-|TRBD2
CASSFRGLGTDTQYF
TGCGCCAGCAGCTTTCGGGGACTAGGCACAGATACGCAGTATTTT
>TRBJ2-1|TRBV4-3|-|-
CASSLSGHNEQFF
TGCGCCAGCAGCCTTTCAGGTCACAATGAGCAGTTCTTC
>TRBJ2-1|TRBV29-1|once|TRBD2
CSGWVAGVREQFF
TGCAGCGGGTGGGTAGCGGGAGTGCGAGAGCAGTTCTTC
>TRBJ1-3|TRBV7-9|-|-
CASSLLDNSGNTIYF
TGTGCCAGCAGCTTACTCGACAACTCTGGAAACACCATATATTTT
>TRBJ2-1|TRBV2|-|TRBD2
CASSQPRGGLPNEQFF
TGTGCCAGCAGTCAACCGCGGGGGGGCCTCCCCAATGAGCAGTTCTTC
>TRBJ2-1|TRBV6-1|few|TRBD2
CASSAVLAGGPPEQFF
TGTGCCAGCAGTGCCGTACTAGCGGGAGGGCCTCCGGAGCAGTTCTTC
>TRBJ2-1|TRBV7-2|-|TRBD2
CASSLAGLAAGLNEQFF
TGTGCCAGCAGCTTAGCGGGACTAGCGGCAGGACTCAATGAGCAGTTCTTC
>TRBJ2-5|TRBV19|once|TRBD2
CASSIRGAGTQETQYF
TGTGCCAGTAGTATAAGGGGAGCGGGGACCCAAGAGACCCAGTACTTC
>TRBJ2-5|TRBV30|once|-
CAWSSGNMGETQYF
TGTGCCTGGAGTAGCGGCAACATGGGGGAGACCCAGTACTTC
>TRBJ1-1|TRBV5-8|-|-
CASSLVRNTEAFF
TGTGCCAGCAGCTTGGTCAGGAACACTGAAGCTTTCTTT
>TRBJ1-2|TRBV18|-|-
CASSPGPSYGYTF
TGTGCCAGCTCACCGGGCCCCTCCTATGGCTACACCTTC
>TRBJ1-3|TRBV5-4|once|-
CASSRRGEPGNTIYF
TGTGCCAGCAGTCGCCGGGGAGAGCCTGGAAACACCATATATTTT
>TRBJ1-3|TRBV5-1|-|-
CASSPQGPISGNTIYF
TGCGCCAGCAGCCCGCAGGGGCCAATCTCTGGAAACACCATATATTTT
>TRBJ2-7|TRBV5-5|-|TRBD1
CASSPTGTGNYEQYF
TGTGCCAGCAGCCCCACCGGGACAGGGAACTACGAGCAGTACTTC
>TRBJ2-5|TRBV10-3|-|TRBD2
CAISESTSGSKETQYF
TGTGCCATCAGTGAGTCGACTAGCGGGAGTAAGGAGACCCAGTACTTC
>TRBJ2-2|TRBV6-1|-|TRBD2
CASSEWGGSGTGELFF
TGTGCCAGCAGTGAATGGGGAGGGAGTGGCACCGGGGAGCTGTTTTTT
>TRBJ1-1|TRBV4-3|few|-
CASSQGAGRNTEAFF
TGCGCCAGCAGCCAAGGGGCCGGGAGGAACACTGAAGCTTTCTTT
>TRBJ2-7|TRBV30|-|TRBD1
CAWDREYEQYF
TGTGCCTGGGACAGGGAATACGAGCAGTACTTC
>TRBJ2-2|TRBV28|once|-
CASMGLQEGSGELFF
TGTGCCAGCATGGGGTTACAGGAGGGCTCCGGGGAGCTGTTTTTT
>TRBJ2-7|TRBV11-2|-|-
CASSPISRTKDYEQYF
TGTGCCAGCAGCCCCATCTCAAGGACTAAGGACTACGAGCAGTACTTC
>TRBJ2-1|TRBV14|-|TRBD2
CASSQDRLAGWDEQFF
TGTGCCAGCAGCCAAGATCGCCTAGCGGGGTGGGATGAGCAGTTCTTC
>TRBJ2-5|TRBV10-3|-|-
CAISESILGQYRETQYF
TGTGCCATCAGTGAGTCGATATTGGGGCAGTATAGGGAGACCCAGTACTTC
>TRBJ2-7|TRBV2|-|-
CASSESPSAGYEQYF
TGTGCCAGCAGTGAATCCCCATCGGCAGGCTACGAGCAGTACTTC
>TRBJ2-1|TRBV2|-|-
CASSEGHIYNEQFF
TGTGCCAGCAGTGAAGGGCACATCTACAATGAGCAGTTCTTC
>TRBJ2-3|TRBV7-9|-|TRBD1
CASSLEGTDTDTQYF
TGTGCCAGCAGCTTAGAAGGGACAGACACAGATACGCAGTATTTT
>TRBJ2-7|TRBV28|-|TRBD1
CASSVTGTGRYEQYF
TGTGCCAGCAGTGTAACCGGGACAGGCCGCTACGAGCAGTACTTC
>TRBJ2-7|TRBV15|-|TRBD2
CATSRDRSGSYEQYF
TGTGCCACCAGCAGAGACCGTAGCGGGAGCTACGAGCAGTACTTC
>TRBJ1-1|TRBV27|-|TRBD1
CASSSTGWTEAFF
TGTGCCAGCAGCTCGACAGGGTGGACTGAAGCTTTCTTT
>TRBJ2-2|TRBV6-1|-|-
CASSLFKNTGELFF
TGTGCCAGCAGTTTGTTCAAAAACACCGGGGAGCTGTTTTTT
>TRBJ1-4|TRBV7-9|-|TRBD1
CASSRGQGGEKLFF
TGTGCCAGCAGCCGAGGACAGGGCGGGGAAAAACTGTTTTTT
>TRBJ2-2|TRBV2|few|-
CASSEGAIGELFF
TGTGCCAGCAGTGAAGGGGCGATCGGGGAGCTGTTTTTT
>TRBJ2-4|TRBV15|-|TRBD1
CATSSRYRDSLAKNIQYF
TGTGCCACCAGCAGCCGTTACCGGGACAGCTTAGCCAAAAACATTCAGTACTTC
>TRBJ2-2|TRBV7-3|-|-
CASSAIAGPGELFF
TGTGCCAGCAGCGCAATTGCAGGGCCCGGGGAGCTGTTTTTT
>TRBJ2-3|TRBV6-5|-|-
CASSYRFGADTQYF
TGTGCCAGCAGTTACAGGTTTGGAGCAGATACGCAGTATTTT
>TRBJ2-1|TRBV28|few|-
CASSPNAGQRNEQFF
TGTGCCAGCAGCCCCAACGCCGGGCAGCGGAATGAGCAGTTCTTC
>TRBJ2-5|TRBV28|-|TRBD1
CASWDRFGGETQYF
TGTGCCAGTTGGGACAGGTTCGGCGGAGAGACCCAGTACTTC
>TRBJ2-5|TRBV11-1|-|TRBD2
CASTQEGLAGGQETQYF
TGTGCCAGCACCCAGGAAGGGCTAGCGGGAGGCCAAGAGACCCAGTACTTC